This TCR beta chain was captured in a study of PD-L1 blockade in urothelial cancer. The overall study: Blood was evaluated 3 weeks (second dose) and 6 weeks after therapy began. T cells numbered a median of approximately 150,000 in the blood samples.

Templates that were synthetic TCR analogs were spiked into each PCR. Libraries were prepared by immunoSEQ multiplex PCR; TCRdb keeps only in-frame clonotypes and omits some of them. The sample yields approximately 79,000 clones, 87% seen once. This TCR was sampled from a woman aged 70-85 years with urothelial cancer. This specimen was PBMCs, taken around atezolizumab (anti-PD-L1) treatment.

CDR3 sequence: CASSPAERDTDTQYF. The CDR3 DNA sequence: TGTGCCAGCTCACCCGCCGAGCGGGACACAGATACGCAGTATTTT. This rearrangement joins TRBV18 to TRBJ2-3, with 7 bases identical to TRBD2. Germline V lookup: CDR1 KGHSH, CDR2 LQKENI. The CDR3 is 15 residues long. V dropped 3 bases and J dropped 2; count of bases not matched to a gene: 5.